This T cell receptor beta chain was retrieved from a study of vaccination and CD4 T cells after COVID-19. This CDR3 is 13 amino acids long. Trimming shortened V by 1 base and J by 1 base, and 4 bases separated the two germline ends. Germline-derived CDR1 and CDR2 are MDHEN and SYDVKM. Stated treatment: roughly 11-day PBMC culture with coronavirus spike peptide pools or control peptides (ViraFEST assay). Cultured CD4+ T-cell DNA underwent Oncomine TCR Beta short-read sequencing. TCRdb processed the PCR reads anew with MiXCR; each CDR3 protein has one entry. The sample holds about 12,000 distinct CDR3 sequences, about 48% seen once. Concerning this clonotype: The antigen is undetermined.

The material sequenced was cultured CD4+ T cells from blood, taken after SARS-CoV-2 vaccination. The V and J genes are TRBV28 and TRBJ1-1; D is undetermined. The sequence derives from a human donor with COVID-19. The CDR3 region has the DNA TGTGCCAGCAGTTTATTGGAGAACACTGAAGCTTTCTTT. Its translation is CASSLLENTEAFF.